These 9 T cell receptor beta chains were sequenced from one sample in a study of cytomegalovirus exposure and HLA in healthy donors. The PCR ran on 60 Vbeta and 13 Jbeta primers. Some clones are missing from TCRdb's copy, which holds only in-frame ones; the method was immunoSEQ multiplex PCR. Altogether some 160,000 clones are present, more than 60% being singletons, with the ten largest covering around 7%. The sequencing input was PBMCs. All receptors come from a middle-aged woman in good health and CMV-seropositive.

With respect to this clone: One end of the junction varies from germline; a read error may be responsible. This rearrangement joins TRBV29-1 to TRBJ2-3, with TRBD2 as a possible D gene (7 bases). This CDR3 comprises 13 residues. CDR1 is SQVTM, CDR2 ANQGSEA, per germline. The CDR3 nucleotides read TGCAGCGTCGAAGGGGGGGGGACAGATACGCAGTATTTT. Translated: CSVEGGGTDTQYF.

CDR3 in DNA: TGCGCCAGCAGCTTGGGAGGCGGGGGGGCTGATGAGCAGTTCTTC. The encoded protein is CASSLGGGGADEQFF. The chain couples TRBV5-1 to TRBJ2-1, with 9 bases aligning to TRBD2. Germline CDR1 SGHRS, CDR2 YFSETQ. After removal of 0 bases from V and 8 bases from J, the junction contained 6 bases not matched to a gene. The CDR3 sequence is 15 residues long. The full variable domain, completed using reference TRBV5-1 and TRBJ2-1, is KAGVTQTPRYLIKTRGQQVTLSCSPISGHRSVSWYQQTPGQGLQFLFEYFSETQRNKGNFPGRFSGRQFSNSRSEMNVSTLELGDSALYLCASSLGGGGADEQFFGPGTRLTVL.

The chain has TRBV4-1 and TRBJ2-3; 11 nucleotides match TRBD1. The CDR3 contains 16 residues. Germline CDR1 and CDR2: MGHRA and YSYEKL. V dropped 2 bases and J dropped 6; count of bases not matched to a gene: 7. CDR3 nucleotide sequence: TGCGCCAGCAGCCAAAGTCGGGGGGACAGGGGGGATACGCAGTATTTT. Translation gives CASSQSRGDRGDTQYF.

The chain links TRBV5-6 to TRBJ2-3; D is unclear. The germline CDR1 and CDR2 sequences are SGHDT and YYEEEE. Trimming left V 8 bases short and J 2 bases short, with 12 bases between. The CDR3 spans 13 residues. The CDR3 is CASSSSATDTQYF. The CDR3 bases are TGTGCCAGTTCTAGTTCGGCCACAGATACGCAGTATTTT.

DNA for the CDR3: TGTGCCAGCAGCCCCGACTGGCTAGCGGGTCCTACCGGGGAGCTGTTTTTT. Encoded protein: CASSPDWLAGPTGELFF. The chain joins TRBV7-3 to TRBJ2-2; 8 bases line up with TRBD2. Per germline, CDR1 SGHTA and CDR2 FQGTGA. V gave up 5 bases and J gave up 5 bases; unmatched junction bases: 13. The CDR3 extends over 17 amino acids.

The chain joins TRBV18 to TRBJ2-1, with 12 positions matching TRBD2. The CDR3 is 18 amino acids. Per the germline V gene, CDR1 is KGHSH and CDR2 is LQKENI. V gave up 1 base and J gave up 4 bases; unmatched junction bases: 8. CDR3 bases: TGTGCCAGCTCACCACTCACTAGCGGGGGGATCGGTTACAATGAGCAGTTCTTC. Protein: CASSPLTSGGIGYNEQFF.

The chain couples TRBV28 to TRBJ1-2; perhaps TRBD1 as D (5 bases). This CDR3 spans 15 amino acids. V gave up 8 bases and J gave up 4 bases, with 20 bases separating them. Germline CDR1 reads MDHEN; CDR2 reads SYDVKM. This chain's CDR3 is CASGTSPGGVYGYTF. DNA of the CDR3: TGTGCCAGCGGAACCTCACCCGGGGGGGTCTATGGCTACACCTTC.

With respect to this clone: The germline gene is not matched at one end of the junction; a read error may be the cause. The chain is built from TRBV7-9 and TRBJ1-1; no clear D gene. The CDR3 loop spans 15 amino acids. Germline V CDR1 and CDR2: SEHNR, FQNEAQ (reference sequence). The CDR3, as DNA: TGTTCCAGCAGCCCTCAGACATCTTGGAACACTGAAGCTTTCTTT. It translates to CSSSPQTSWNTEAFF.

The chain joins TRBV7-2 to TRBJ2-7; 9 bases are a match to TRBD1. Germline V gives CDR1 SGHTA, CDR2 FQGNSA. This CDR3 region has 14 residues. With 6 bases clipped from V and 4 bases from J, the junction kept 7 bases outside the gene matches. The CDR3 bases are TGTGCCAGCAGATCGGGACAGGGACCTTACGAGCAGTACTTC. As protein: CASRSGQGPYEQYF.